This TCR beta chain emerged from a study of identical twins. Concerning this clonotype: Its antigen remains unidentified.

A universal primer site was created by template switching, with the cDNA bearing unique molecular identifiers. TCRdb called the 5' RACE reads again in MiXCR, with one record for every CDR3 protein. The sample has 450,000 or so distinct CDR3 sequences, around 24% seen once. Findings of the study overall: Out-of-frame beta chain sequences displayed weaker excess sharing between twins.

Germline V gene sequence: CDR1 SEHNR, CDR2 FQNEAQ (reference sequence). V lost 3 bases to trimming and J lost 0 bases, with 8 bases between them. The CDR3 is 15 amino acids. The same specimen was also included in a second study, on T cells expressing NK-cell markers. That study adds: Among the experiments, several used an anti-gamma-delta TCR antibody to restrict sorting to alpha-beta TCR T cells.

The sequence came from a woman between 18 and 30 years old in good health. The chain is built from TRBV7-9 and TRBJ1-4; no reliable D call. Sequences were obtained from CD4+ T cells sorted from blood. CDR3 DNA: TGTGCCAGCAGCTTCCGGAGTGCAACTAATGAAAAACTGTTTTTT. Its translation: CASSFRSATNEKLFF.